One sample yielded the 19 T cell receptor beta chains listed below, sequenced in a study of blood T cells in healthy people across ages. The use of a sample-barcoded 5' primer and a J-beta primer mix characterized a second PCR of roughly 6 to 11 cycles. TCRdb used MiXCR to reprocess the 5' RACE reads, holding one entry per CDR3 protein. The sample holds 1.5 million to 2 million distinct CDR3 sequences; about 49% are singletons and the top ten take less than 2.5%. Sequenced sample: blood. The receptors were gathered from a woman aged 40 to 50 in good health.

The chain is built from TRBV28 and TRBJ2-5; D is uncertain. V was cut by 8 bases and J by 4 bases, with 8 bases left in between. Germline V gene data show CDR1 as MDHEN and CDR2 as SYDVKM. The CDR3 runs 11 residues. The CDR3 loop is CASGILETQYF. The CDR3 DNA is TGTGCCAGCGGTATCCTAGAGACCCAGTACTTC. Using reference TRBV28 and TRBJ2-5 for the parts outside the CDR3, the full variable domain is DVKVTQSSRYLVKRTGEKVFLECVQDMDHENMFWYRQDPGLGLRLIYFSYDVKMKEKGDIPEGYSVSREKKERFSLILESASTNQTSMYLCASGILETQYFGPGTRLLVL.

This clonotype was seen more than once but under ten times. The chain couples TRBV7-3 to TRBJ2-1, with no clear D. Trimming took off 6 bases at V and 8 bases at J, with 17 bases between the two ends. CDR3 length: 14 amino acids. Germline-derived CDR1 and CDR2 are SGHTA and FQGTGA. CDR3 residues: CASSQSPLRDEQFF. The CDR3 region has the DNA TGTGCCAGCAGTCAAAGCCCGCTACGGGATGAGCAGTTCTTC.

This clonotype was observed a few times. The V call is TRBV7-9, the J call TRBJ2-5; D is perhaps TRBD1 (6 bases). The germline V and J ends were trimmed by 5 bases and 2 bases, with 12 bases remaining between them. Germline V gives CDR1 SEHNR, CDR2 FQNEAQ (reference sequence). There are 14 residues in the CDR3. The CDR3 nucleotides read TGTGCCAGCAGCCCCTCAGGGGTTCAAGAGACCCAGTACTTC. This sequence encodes CASSPSGVQETQYF.

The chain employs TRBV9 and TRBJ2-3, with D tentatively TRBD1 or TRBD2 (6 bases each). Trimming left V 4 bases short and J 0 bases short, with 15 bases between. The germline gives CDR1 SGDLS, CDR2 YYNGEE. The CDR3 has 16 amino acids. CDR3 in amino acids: CASSPLWGASTDTQYF. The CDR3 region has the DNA TGTGCCAGCAGCCCTCTATGGGGGGCCAGCACAGATACGCAGTATTTT.

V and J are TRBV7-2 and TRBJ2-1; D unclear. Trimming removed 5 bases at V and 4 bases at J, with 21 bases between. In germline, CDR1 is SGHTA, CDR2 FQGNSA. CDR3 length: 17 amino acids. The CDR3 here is CASSETALRSEYNEQFF. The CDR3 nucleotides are TGTGCCAGCAGCGAAACGGCACTGCGGTCCGAGTACAATGAGCAGTTCTTC.

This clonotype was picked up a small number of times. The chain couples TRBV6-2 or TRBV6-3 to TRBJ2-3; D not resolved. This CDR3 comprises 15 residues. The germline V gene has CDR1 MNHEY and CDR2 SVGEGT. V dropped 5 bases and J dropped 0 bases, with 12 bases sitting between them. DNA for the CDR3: TGTGCCAGCAGTACCCGCCGGGCGAGCACAGATACGCAGTATTTT. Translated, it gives CASSTRRASTDTQYF.

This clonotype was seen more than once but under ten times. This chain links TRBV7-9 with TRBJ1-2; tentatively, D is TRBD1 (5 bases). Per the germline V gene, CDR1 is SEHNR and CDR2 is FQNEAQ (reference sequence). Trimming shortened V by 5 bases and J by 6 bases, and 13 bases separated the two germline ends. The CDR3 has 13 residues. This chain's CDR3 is CASSLGTNDGYTF. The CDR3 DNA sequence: TGTGCCAGCAGCCTAGGGACGAATGATGGCTACACCTTC. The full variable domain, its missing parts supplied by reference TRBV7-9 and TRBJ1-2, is DTGVSQNPRHKITKRGQNVTFRCDPISEHNRLYWYRQTLGQGPEFLTYFQNEAQLEKSRLLSDRFSAERPKGSFSTLEIQRTEQGDSAMYLCASSLGTNDGYTFGSGTRLTVV.

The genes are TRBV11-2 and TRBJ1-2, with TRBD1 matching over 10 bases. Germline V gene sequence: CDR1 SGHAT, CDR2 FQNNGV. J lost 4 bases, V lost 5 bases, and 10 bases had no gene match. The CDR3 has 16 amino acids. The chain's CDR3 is CASSPKTGTGVYGYTF. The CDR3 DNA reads TGTGCCAGCAGCCCTAAGACCGGGACAGGGGTCTATGGCTACACCTTC.

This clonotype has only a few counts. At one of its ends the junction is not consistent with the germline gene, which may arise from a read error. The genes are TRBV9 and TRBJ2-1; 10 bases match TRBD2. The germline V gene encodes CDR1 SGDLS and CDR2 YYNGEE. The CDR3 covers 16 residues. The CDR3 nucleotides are TGTGCCAGCAGCGCTCCTCTAGCGGGGGACTACAATGAGCAGTTTTTC. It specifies CASSAPLAGDYNEQFF.

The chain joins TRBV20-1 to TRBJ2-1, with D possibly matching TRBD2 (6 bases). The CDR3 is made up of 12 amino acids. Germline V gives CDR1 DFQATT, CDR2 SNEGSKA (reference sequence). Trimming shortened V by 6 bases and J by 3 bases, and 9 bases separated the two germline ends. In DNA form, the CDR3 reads TGCAGTGCAAGGACTAACTACAATGAGCAGTTCTTC. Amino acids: CSARTNYNEQFF.

The CDR3 is CASSFGTSVSGGYTF. CDR3 bases: TGTGCCAGCAGCTTCGGGACATCCGTCTCGGGGGGCTACACCTTC. The chain carries TRBV7-2 and TRBJ1-2, with D maybe TRBD1 (6 bases). CDR3 size: 15 residues. The V and J ends lost 3 bases and 8 bases respectively, with 19 bases between them. Germline CDR1 SGHTA, CDR2 FQGNSA.

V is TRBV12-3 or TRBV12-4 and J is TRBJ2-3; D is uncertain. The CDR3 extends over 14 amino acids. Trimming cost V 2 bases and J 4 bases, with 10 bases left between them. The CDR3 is CASSLHPAADTQYF. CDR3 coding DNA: TGTGCCAGCAGTTTACACCCCGCGGCAGATACGCAGTATTTT.

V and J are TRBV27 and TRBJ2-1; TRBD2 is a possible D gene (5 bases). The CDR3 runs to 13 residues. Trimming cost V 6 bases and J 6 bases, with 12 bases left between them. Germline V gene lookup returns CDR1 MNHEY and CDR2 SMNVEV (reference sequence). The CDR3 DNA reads TGTGCCAGCAGGGCGGGCCCGACCAATGAGCAGTTCTTC. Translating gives CASRAGPTNEQFF.

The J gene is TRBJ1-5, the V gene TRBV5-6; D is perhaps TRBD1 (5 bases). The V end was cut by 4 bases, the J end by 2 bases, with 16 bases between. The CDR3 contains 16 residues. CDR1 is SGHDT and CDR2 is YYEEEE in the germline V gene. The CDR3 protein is CASSPNRGKGNQPQHF. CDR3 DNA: TGTGCCAGCAGCCCCAACCGGGGGAAGGGCAATCAGCCCCAGCATTTT. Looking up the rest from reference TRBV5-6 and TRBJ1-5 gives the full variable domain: DAGVTQSPTHLIKTRGQQVTLRCSPKSGHDTVSWYQQALGQGPQFIFQYYEEEERQRGNFPDRFSGHQFPNYSSELNVNALLLGDSALYLCASSPNRGKGNQPQHFGDGTRLSIL.

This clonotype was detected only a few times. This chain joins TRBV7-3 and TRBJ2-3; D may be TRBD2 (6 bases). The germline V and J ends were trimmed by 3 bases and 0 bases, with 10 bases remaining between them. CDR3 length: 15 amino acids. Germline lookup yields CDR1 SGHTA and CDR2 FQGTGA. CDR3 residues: CASSFSGYSTDTQYF. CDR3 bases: TGTGCCAGCAGCTTTAGCGGCTATAGCACAGATACGCAGTATTTT.

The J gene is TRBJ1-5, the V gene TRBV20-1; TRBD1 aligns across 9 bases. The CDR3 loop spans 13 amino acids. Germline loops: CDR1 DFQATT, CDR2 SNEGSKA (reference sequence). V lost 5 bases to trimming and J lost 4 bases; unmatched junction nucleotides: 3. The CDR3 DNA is TGCAGTGCTGGGACAGGGCTGAATCAGCCCCAGCATTTT. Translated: CSAGTGLNQPQHF.

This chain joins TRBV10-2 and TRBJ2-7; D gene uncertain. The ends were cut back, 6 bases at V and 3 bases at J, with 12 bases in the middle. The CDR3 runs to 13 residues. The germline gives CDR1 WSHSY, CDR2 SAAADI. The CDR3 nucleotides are TGCGCCAGCAGGAAGGACGCTGGCTACGAGCAGTACTTC. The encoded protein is CASRKDAGYEQYF.

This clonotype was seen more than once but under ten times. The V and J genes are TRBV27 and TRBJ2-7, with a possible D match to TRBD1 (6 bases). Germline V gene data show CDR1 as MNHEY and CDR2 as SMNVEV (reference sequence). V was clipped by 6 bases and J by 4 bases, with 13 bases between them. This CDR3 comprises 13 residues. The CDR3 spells CASSLGTKYEQYF. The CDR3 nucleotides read TGTGCCAGCAGCCTAGGGACAAAATACGAGCAGTACTTC.

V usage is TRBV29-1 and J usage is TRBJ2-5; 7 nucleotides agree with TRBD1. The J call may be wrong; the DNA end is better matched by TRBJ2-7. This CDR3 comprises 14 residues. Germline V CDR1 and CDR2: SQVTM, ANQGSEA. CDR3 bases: TGCAGCGTTCGGGCCCAGGGACAGTACTACGAGCAGTACTTC. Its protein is CSVRAQGQYYEQYF.